This TCR beta chain was found in a study of blood T cell repertoires in COVID-19. Overall study: From T cells, B-cell-depleted T cells, or PBMCs came the material, which was cDNA or gDNA.

Authors' methods: Nucleated cell counts were estimated from reference gene primer amplification. Generated by immunoSEQ multiplex PCR, the TCRdb table keeps only in-frame clones and is missing some. That table supplies the V and J calls and clone size; D and trimming were determined from the DNA. The sample has roughly 43,000 clones, about 88% seen once. The junction had 10 bases not matched to a gene; V was cut back by 6 bases and J by 10 bases. CDR3 length: 13 residues. Germline V lookup: CDR1 LGHDT, CDR2 YNNKEL (reference sequence). What was sequenced was peripheral blood. This TCR was sampled from a woman between 65 and 79 years old in a cohort sampled during active COVID-19. This chain uses TRBV3-1 (or the pseudogene TRBV3-2) with TRBJ1-1; 8 bases fit TRBD1. The CDR3 spells CASRGTLTGGAFF. In nucleotides, the CDR3 is TGTGCCAGCAGAGGGACCCTTACAGGGGGAGCTTTCTTT.